The rows below give T cell receptor beta chains drawn from one sample of a study of pediatric ulcerative colitis. The assay was immunoSEQ multiplex PCR, and TCRdb's table has in-frame clones only and misses some. The sample carries 30,000 or so clones, roughly 82% recorded once. Sequencing was done on a sample of blood. The source of these receptors is a boy aged 5 to 17 with severe ulcerative colitis. CDR3s include the opening cysteine and the closing phenylalanine or tryptophan. Fields, in order: J gene, V gene, CDR3 protein.

J gene: TRBJ1-4; V gene: TRBV19; CDR3 protein: CASSIGTTIGEKLFF
J gene: TRBJ2-2; V gene: TRBV15; CDR3 protein: CATSRAGGAGELFF
J gene: TRBJ1-2; V gene: TRBV7-2; CDR3 protein: CASSPTPGNYGYTF
J gene: TRBJ1-1; V gene: TRBV7-9; CDR3 protein: CASSLEGRVEAFF
J gene: TRBJ2-7; V gene: TRBV5-4; CDR3 protein: CASSLFDRAEQYF
J gene: TRBJ2-7; V gene: TRBV6-5; CDR3 protein: CASSYRGDSYEQYF
J gene: TRBJ1-2; V gene: TRBV2; CDR3 protein: CASSESLSGTSPSYTF
J gene: TRBJ1-4; V gene: TRBV6-1; CDR3 protein: CASSGGTGGGKLFF
J gene: TRBJ1-4; V gene: TRBV6-5; CDR3 protein: CASSGQQSQKLFF
J gene: TRBJ1-6; V gene: TRBV15; CDR3 protein: CATSRAGETAPLHF
J gene: TRBJ1-1; V gene: TRBV7-9; CDR3 protein: CASRRDNPPWAFF
J gene: TRBJ2-5; V gene: TRBV27; CDR3 protein: CASSFRTPGGGETQYF
J gene: TRBJ2-3; V gene: TRBV9; CDR3 protein: CASSGMDTQYF
J gene: TRBJ1-1; V gene: TRBV5-4; CDR3 protein: CASSASGGDTEAFF
J gene: TRBJ2-7; V gene: TRBV7-9; CDR3 protein: CASSQDSSYEQYF
J gene: TRBJ2-1; V gene: TRBV25-1; CDR3 protein: CASSPTPQAPEGYNEQFF
J gene: TRBJ1-2; V gene: TRBV5-1; CDR3 protein: CASSPRSDRLNYGYTF
J gene: TRBJ1-2; V gene: TRBV6-5; CDR3 protein: CASSSHYGYTF
J gene: TRBJ2-1; V gene: TRBV2; CDR3 protein: CASSENNEQFF
J gene: TRBJ1-2; V gene: TRBV6-1; CDR3 protein: CASRVTGEGYTF
J gene: TRBJ1-2; V gene: TRBV5-4; CDR3 protein: CASSLAGDYGYTF
J gene: TRBJ1-1; V gene: TRBV2; CDR3 protein: CASRLDPEAFF
J gene: TRBJ2-5; V gene: TRBV9; CDR3 protein: CASSPQSGQGRGETQYF
J gene: TRBJ2-1; V gene: TRBV30; CDR3 protein: CAWSQVWNEQFF
J gene: TRBJ2-1; V gene: TRBV20-1; CDR3 protein: CSARDGWEQFF
J gene: TRBJ2-1; V gene: TRBV5-6; CDR3 protein: CASSVGTGYNEQFF
J gene: TRBJ2-1; V gene: TRBV6-6; CDR3 protein: CASSDYREESYNEQFF
J gene: TRBJ1-1; V gene: TRBV29-1; CDR3 protein: CSVAGTREAFF
J gene: TRBJ2-1; V gene: TRBV30; CDR3 protein: CAWSLGGGRSHPEFF
J gene: TRBJ2-3; V gene: TRBV9; CDR3 protein: CASSGMDTQYF
J gene: TRBJ2-5; V gene: TRBV5-1; CDR3 protein: CASSLVGSGGAVETQYF
J gene: TRBJ1-3; V gene: TRBV5-4; CDR3 protein: CASSFAQLGDTIYF
J gene: TRBJ1-5; V gene: TRBV12-5; CDR3 protein: CASGLVPIRGKGSGQPQHF
J gene: TRBJ2-5; V gene: TRBV20-1; CDR3 protein: CSASTQETQYF
J gene: TRBJ1-3; V gene: TRBV6-5; CDR3 protein: CASGREGPRNTIYF
J gene: TRBJ2-7; V gene: TRBV4-2; CDR3 protein: CASSQTDRGINNEQYF
J gene: TRBJ1-2; V gene: TRBV4-1; CDR3 protein: CASSQDGGIYGYTF
J gene: TRBJ1-2; V gene: TRBV30; CDR3 protein: CAWGTGAIGYTF
J gene: TRBJ1-6; V gene: TRBV7-9; CDR3 protein: CASSHDKPNSPLHF
J gene: TRBJ1-2; V gene: TRBV19; CDR3 protein: CASSTTELGIYGYTF
J gene: TRBJ1-1; V gene: TRBV19; CDR3 protein: CASSPLHKNTEAFF
J gene: TRBJ2-7; V gene: TRBV9; CDR3 protein: CASSVEDGYEQYF
J gene: TRBJ2-7; V gene: TRBV12-2; CDR3 protein: CASRRGGQFTYEQYF
J gene: TRBJ2-3; V gene: TRBV9; CDR3 protein: CASSVGVSVFLTQYF
J gene: TRBJ2-3; V gene: TRBV4-2; CDR3 protein: CASSPWTTSGGTDTQYF
J gene: TRBJ2-2; V gene: TRBV9; CDR3 protein: CASSLGTSGGELFF
J gene: TRBJ2-3; V gene: TRBV10-2; CDR3 protein: CASSGLAGPSGTDTQYF
J gene: TRBJ1-4; V gene: TRBV5-1; CDR3 protein: CASSLNGHLLNEKLFF
J gene: TRBJ2-1; V gene: TRBV7-7; CDR3 protein: CASSLVSGGANEQFF
J gene: TRBJ1-3; V gene: TRBV4-2; CDR3 protein: CASSQDGSSGNTIYF
J gene: TRBJ1-1; V gene: TRBV7-8; CDR3 protein: CASSRGVGGEAFF